Following are 27 T cell receptor beta chains from one sample sequenced in a study of identifying expanded T cells in peripheral blood. TCRdb's copy holds only in-frame clones and misses some; the assay was immunoSEQ multiplex PCR. The repertoire holds approximately 100,000 clones, with around 89% as singletons. Material for sequencing was blood. The receptors shown here come from a person aged 18-70 years in good health.

The gene calls are TRBV27 and TRBJ2-5, with 9 bases matching TRBD1. The DNA end lines up better with TRBJ2-7; the J call may be wrong. This CDR3 contains 16 residues. CDR1 is MNHEY, CDR2 SMNVEV, per germline (reference sequence). DNA of the CDR3: TGTGCCAGCAGTTCGTCGTGGGACAGGGCCTCCTACGAGCAGTACTTC. Its protein is CASSSSWDRASYEQYF.

The gene calls are TRBV7-8 and TRBJ1-2; TRBD1 is a possible D gene (5 bases). Germline lookup yields CDR1 SGHVS and CDR2 FQNEAQ. V was pared by 2 bases and J by 8 bases, with 15 bases between. The length of the CDR3 is 14 residues. The CDR3 nucleotides are TGTGCCAGCAGCTTAAGGCGGGGGGGAAGGGGCTACACCTTC. As protein: CASSLRRGGRGYTF.

The chain recombines TRBV5-5 with TRBJ1-5; no clear D gene. The CDR3 is 17 residues long. The V end lost 4 bases, the J end lost 0 bases, and 17 bases lay between the germline ends. Germline lookup yields CDR1 SGHKS and CDR2 YYEKEE (reference sequence). The DNA of the CDR3 is TGTGCCAGCAGCCCCCTGCCCGAGTATAATAGCAATCAGCCCCAGCATTTT. Amino acid sequence: CASSPLPEYNSNQPQHF.

The chain links TRBV6-5 to TRBJ1-1; 7 bases match TRBD1. The junction had 7 bases not matched to a gene; V was cut back by 5 bases and J by 1 base. The CDR3 totals 15 residues. Per the germline V gene, CDR1 is MNHEY and CDR2 is SVGAGI. CDR3 region: CASSVASGGNTEAFF. CDR3 nucleotide sequence: TGTGCCAGCAGTGTGGCCTCAGGGGGGAACACTGAAGCTTTCTTT.

V gene TRBV27 combines with J gene TRBJ1-1, with D perhaps matching TRBD1 (5 bases). Trimming stripped 5 bases from V and 1 base from J, with 14 bases between. The CDR3 loop spans 15 amino acids. Germline values: CDR1 MNHEY, CDR2 SMNVEV (reference sequence). In DNA, the CDR3 is TGTGCCAGCAGTACCCAGGGTATTGGGAACACTGAAGCTTTCTTT. Residues: CASSTQGIGNTEAFF.

This chain uses TRBV7-2 with TRBJ1-6; maybe TRBD1 (6 bases). Looked up from germline, CDR1 is SGHTA and CDR2 is FQGNSA. This CDR3 is built from 14 residues. The V end was cut by 5 bases, the J end by 8 bases, with 13 bases between. The DNA for the CDR3 is TGTGCCAGCAGCATAAGCAGGGGTGATTCACCCCTCCACTTT. Its translation: CASSISRGDSPLHF.

The V call is TRBV28, the J call TRBJ2-7; TRBD1 matches at 8 bases. The CDR3 covers 15 residues. With V trimmed by 5 bases and J by 3 bases, 9 bases remained unmatched. Looked up from germline, CDR1 is MDHEN and CDR2 is SYDVKM. The CDR3 nucleotides read TGTGCCAGCAGTCCAGGACAGGGAGGAGGCTACGAGCAGTACTTC. Its protein product is CASSPGQGGGYEQYF.

The genes are TRBV2 and TRBJ2-3, with D perhaps given as TRBD1 or TRBD2 (5 bases each). The germline CDR1 and CDR2 sequences are SNHLY and FYNNEI. V was pared by 4 bases and J by 5 bases, with 19 bases between. The CDR3 loop spans 16 amino acids. The CDR3 DNA is TGTGCCAGCAGTGGTGGAGGACATAACTCCGGAGATACGCAGTATTTT. Encoded protein: CASSGGGHNSGDTQYF.

The chain has TRBV6-6 and TRBJ2-4, with TRBD1 matching 8 bases. Per the germline V gene, CDR1 is MNHNY and CDR2 is SVGAGI (reference sequence). With V trimmed by 10 bases and J by 7 bases, 9 bases remained unmatched. The CDR3 loop spans 13 amino acids. The CDR3 DNA follows: TGTGCCATCACGGACAGGGTGACGAACATTCAGTACTTC. Protein sequence: CAITDRVTNIQYF.

This clone was picked up one time. The chain uses TRBV30 and TRBJ1-1; D is undetermined. Trimming took 2 bases from V and 12 from J, leaving 4 bases between them. CDR1 is GTSNPN and CDR2 is SVGIG in the germline V gene (reference sequence). The CDR3 is 8 residues long. The CDR3, as DNA: TGTGCCTGGAGTACGACTTTCTTT. This translates into CAWSTTFF.

As regards this clone: Within the sample, other DNA sequences also encode this same CDR3. The rearrangement links TRBV5-4 to TRBJ2-7; D call uncertain. The CDR3 has 12 amino acids. CDR1 SGHNT and CDR2 YYREEE come from the germline V gene (reference sequence). The V end lost 0 bases, the J end lost 4 bases, and 5 bases lay between the germline ends. The CDR3 protein is CASSLGGYEQYF. As DNA, the CDR3 is TGTGCCAGCAGCTTGGGTGGGTACGAGCAGTACTTC.

The CDR3 nucleotides read TGTGCCAGCAGTCCCACGGGGGGACAGCCCCTCACGACCCAGTACTTC. It specifies CASSPTGGQPLTTQYF. The rearrangement uses TRBV28 and TRBJ2-5; D assignment may be TRBD1 or TRBD2 (7 bases each). Per germline, CDR1 MDHEN and CDR2 SYDVKM. CDR3 length: 16 residues. The V end was cut by 5 bases, the J end by 7 bases, with 23 bases between.

CDR3 sequence: CASSRTSGGYNEQFF. The CDR3, as DNA: TGCGCCAGCAGCCGGACTAGCGGGGGCTATAATGAGCAGTTCTTC. V usage is TRBV4-3 and J usage is TRBJ2-1; 13 bases map to TRBD2. The trim removed 4 bases at V and 7 bases at J, leaving 4 bases unmatched. The CDR3 has 15 amino acids. CDR1 and CDR2 (germline): LGHNA, YSLEER.

The chain couples TRBV6-5 to TRBJ2-3, with a weak D call TRBD1 (5 bases). Germline CDR1 and CDR2: MNHEY and SVGAGI. This CDR3 spans 15 amino acids. Trimming stripped 6 bases from V and 4 bases from J, with 17 bases between. The CDR3 coding sequence is TGTGCCAGCAGATTACAGGCTCCCGGCGCAGATACGCAGTATTTT. This gives the protein CASRLQAPGADTQYF.

The chain recombines TRBV10-1 with TRBJ1-1; D gene uncertain. The CDR3 runs to 13 residues. The germline V gene encodes CDR1 WNHNN and CDR2 SYGVQD (reference sequence). Trimming removed 7 bases from V and 0 bases from J, with 9 bases in between. The DNA for the CDR3 is TGCGCCAGCAAAGGTGATATGAACACTGAAGCTTTCTTT. This sequence encodes CASKGDMNTEAFF.

This clone appeared a single time. The J gene is TRBJ1-1, the V gene TRBV10-3, with D perhaps matching TRBD1 (5 bases). Germline V gene data show CDR1 as ENHRY and CDR2 as SYGVKD. The CDR3 runs 11 residues. V was trimmed by 3 bases and J by 11 bases, leaving 10 bases between them. The CDR3 DNA reads TGTGCCATCAGTGATAAAGGGGTGGCTTTCTTT. Protein product: CAISDKGVAFF.

The chain carries TRBV28 and TRBJ2-4, with D perhaps TRBD1 or TRBD2 (5 bases each). This CDR3 is 14 amino acids long. Trimming removed 3 bases at V and 1 base at J, with 7 bases between. Per the germline V gene, CDR1 is MDHEN and CDR2 is SYDVKM. In nucleotides, the CDR3 is TGTGCCAGCAGTTTGGGGGAGGCCAAAAACATTCAGTACTTC. This encodes CASSLGEAKNIQYF.

The genes are TRBV11-2 and TRBJ1-1, with D possibly TRBD1 on 6 matching bases. Germline lookup yields CDR1 SGHAT and CDR2 FQNNGV. Trimming removed 5 bases at V and 5 bases at J, with 24 bases between. This CDR3 spans 17 amino acids. For the CDR3, the DNA is TGTGCCAGCAGCCTCATGGGGGTGGGGGCTTTGGGAACTGAAGCTTTCTTT. This codes for CASSLMGVGALGTEAFF.

The rearrangement joins TRBV19 to TRBJ2-7, with D tentatively TRBD1 (5 bases). The V end was cut by 5 bases, the J end by 0 bases, with 11 bases between. The CDR3 sequence is 14 residues long. The germline V gene has CDR1 LNHDA and CDR2 SQIVND (reference sequence). The CDR3 protein is CASSQTDLSYEQYF. The CDR3 nucleotides are TGTGCCAGTAGTCAGACAGACCTCTCCTACGAGCAGTACTTC.

V gene TRBV7-2 combines with J gene TRBJ1-6; D remains unclear. This CDR3 region has 15 residues. CDR1 is SGHTA and CDR2 is FQGNSA in the germline V gene. Trimming cost V 6 bases and J 0 bases, with 9 bases left between them. In DNA, the CDR3 is TGTGCCAGCAGTCCTAATTTCTCCTATAATTCACCCCTCCACTTT. It yields the protein CASSPNFSYNSPLHF.

The genes are TRBV2 and TRBJ2-3; tentative D call: TRBD2 (5 bases). Trimming stripped 1 base from V and 8 bases from J, with 13 bases between. Germline CDR1 SNHLY, CDR2 FYNNEI. This CDR3 comprises 14 residues. The CDR3 sequence is CASSEVNGAGTQYF. The CDR3 DNA follows: TGTGCCAGCAGTGAAGTGAACGGCGCGGGTACGCAGTATTTT.

This clone was observed a few times. The CDR3 loop reads CASSWNDRYSPLHF. The CDR3 DNA reads as TGCGCCAGCAGCTGGAATGACAGATATTCACCCCTCCACTTT. This chain joins TRBV5-1 and TRBJ1-6; TRBD1 is a possible D gene (5 bases). There are 14 residues in the CDR3. The V end was cut by 3 bases, the J end by 8 bases, with 12 bases between. Per germline, CDR1 SGHRS and CDR2 YFSETQ.

This chain uses TRBV5-1 with TRBJ2-4; 10 bases map to TRBD2. Germline values: CDR1 SGHRS, CDR2 YFSETQ. The CDR3 spans 14 residues. V shed 4 bases, J shed 9 bases, and the junction held 7 bases outside the gene matches. The CDR3 reads CASSLGTSDFIQYF. DNA for the CDR3: TGCGCCAGCAGCCTAGGGACTAGCGACTTCATTCAGTACTTC.

The chain has TRBV9 and TRBJ2-3, with 9 bases aligning to TRBD1. Germline assignment: CDR1 SGDLS and CDR2 YYNGEE. Trimming cost V 3 bases and J 4 bases; bases outside gene matches: 12. CDR3 size: 17 residues. The CDR3 region is CASSGPRTGVSADTQYF. The CDR3 DNA is TGTGCCAGCAGCGGCCCTAGGACAGGGGTCTCCGCAGATACGCAGTATTTT.

This chain connects TRBV7-6 to TRBJ2-1; 10 bases are a match to TRBD1. V lost 4 bases to trimming and J lost 5 bases; unmatched junction nucleotides: 8. Per germline, CDR1 SGHVS and CDR2 FNYEAQ. CDR3 length: 16 amino acids. CDR3 amino acids: CASSSRRGQGNNEQFF. For the CDR3, the DNA is TGTGCCAGCAGCTCTAGGAGGGGACAGGGGAACAATGAGCAGTTCTTC.

This rearrangement joins TRBV7-2 to TRBJ2-7; D gene ambiguous. Germline V CDR1 and CDR2: SGHTA, FQGNSA. CDR3 length equals 12 residues. V dropped 0 bases and J dropped 2 bases, with 2 bases sitting between them. The CDR3 sequence: CASSLAPYEQYF. In DNA form, the CDR3 reads TGTGCCAGCAGCTTAGCCCCCTACGAGCAGTACTTC.

The CDR3 reads CASSIRGGARGYTF. The CDR3 nucleotides read TGTGCCAGTAGTATACGAGGGGGGGCGCGTGGCTACACCTTC. The J gene is TRBJ1-2, the V gene TRBV19; a weak D match, TRBD1 (6 bases). Trimming shortened V by 2 bases and J by 7 bases, and 14 bases separated the two germline ends. This CDR3 contains 14 residues. Germline V lookup: CDR1 LNHDA, CDR2 SQIVND (reference sequence).